This TCR beta chain emerged from a study of blood T cell repertoires in COVID-19. In the study overall: From T cells, B-cell-depleted T cells, or PBMCs came the material, which was cDNA or gDNA.

Sequencing used immunoSEQ multiplex PCR; TCRdb keeps in-frame clones, though not all of them. The sample includes tens of thousands of clones, around nine tenths of them seen just once. Seattle participants joined during active infection and were tracked over time. CDR3 length equals 17 residues. Germline V gene data show CDR1 as MGHRA and CDR2 as YSYEKL. V lost 2 bases to trimming and J lost 0 bases, with 16 bases between them. Sequenced input: peripheral blood. The receptor comes from a man aged 40-49 years with COVID-19, enrolled during active disease. The V and J genes are TRBV4-1 and TRBJ1-1; TRBD1 is a possible D gene (5 bases). CDR3 amino acids: CASSQRTLTAMNTEAFF. In DNA, the CDR3 is TGCGCCAGCAGCCAAAGGACATTGACAGCCATGAACACTGAAGCTTTCTTT.